These 17 T cell receptor beta chains originate from one sample sequenced in a study of cytomegalovirus exposure and HLA in healthy donors. The PCR had 60 Vbeta and 13 Jbeta primers. Sequencing used immunoSEQ multiplex PCR; TCRdb keeps in-frame clones, though not all of them. This table has approximately 150,000 clones, 70% to 75% appearing once. Sequencing was performed on PBMCs. All receptors come from a man between 18 and 29 years old in good health and CMV-seropositive.

The CDR3 is CASSPGTWRGELFF. The CDR3 bases are TGCGCCAGCAGCCCCGGGACTTGGAGAGGGGAGCTGTTTTTT. The chain joins TRBV5-1 to TRBJ2-2, with D possibly TRBD2 on 6 matching bases. CDR1 and CDR2 (germline): SGHRS, YFSETQ. CDR3 length: 14 residues. V lost 4 bases, J lost 8 bases, and 15 bases lay in between.

This chain connects TRBV7-9 to TRBJ1-2; D gene ambiguous. This CDR3 spans 13 amino acids. The germline V gene encodes CDR1 SEHNR and CDR2 FQNEAQ (reference sequence). V was trimmed by 3 bases and J by 2 bases, leaving 7 bases between them. The CDR3 reads CASSFMSNYGYTF. The CDR3 nucleotides are TGTGCCAGCAGCTTTATGTCCAACTATGGCTACACCTTC.

The chain joins TRBV5-1 to TRBJ1-2; D is unresolved. Per the germline V gene, CDR1 is SGHRS and CDR2 is YFSETQ. The CDR3 has 15 residues. Trimming took off 0 bases at V and 1 base at J, with 10 bases between the two ends. Here the CDR3 DNA reads TGCGCCAGCAGCTTGGGAGAGAGGGATAACTATGGCTACACCTTC. Its translation is CASSLGERDNYGYTF. Based on the CDR3 plus reference TRBV5-1 and TRBJ1-2, the full variable domain is KAGVTQTPRYLIKTRGQQVTLSCSPISGHRSVSWYQQTPGQGLQFLFEYFSETQRNKGNFPGRFSGRQFSNSRSEMNVSTLELGDSALYLCASSLGERDNYGYTFGSGTRLTVV.

V usage is TRBV6-5 and J usage is TRBJ1-1; 10 nucleotides match TRBD1. Germline V gives CDR1 MNHEY, CDR2 SVGAGI. The CDR3 consists of 16 residues. V was pared by 0 bases and J by 0 bases, with 1 base of the junction left unmatched. The CDR3: CASSYSGQGVNTEAFF. Here the CDR3 DNA reads TGTGCCAGCAGTTACTCCGGACAGGGGGTGAACACTGAAGCTTTCTTT.

This clone was counted ten times or more. The V and J genes are TRBV6-5 and TRBJ2-1, with a weak D call TRBD2 (5 bases). From germline, CDR1 is MNHEY and CDR2 SVGAGI. The germline V and J ends were trimmed by 6 bases and 6 bases, with 15 bases remaining between them. This CDR3 is built from 14 residues. CDR3 in amino acids: CASRTAGIFNEQFF. The CDR3 DNA sequence: TGTGCCAGCAGGACTGCCGGGATCTTCAATGAGCAGTTCTTC.

The chain joins TRBV14 to TRBJ1-2, with TRBD1 identical over 8 bases. The CDR3 is 13 amino acids. Trimming took 6 bases from V and 7 from J; bases not matched to a gene: 7. In germline, CDR1 is SGHDN, CDR2 FVKESK. The CDR3 is CASSSQGALGYTF. The CDR3 nucleotides are TGTGCCAGCAGTTCGCAGGGGGCGCTTGGCTACACCTTC.

This rearrangement joins TRBV15 to TRBJ2-5; 11 bases match TRBD2. The CDR3 loop spans 15 amino acids. V was clipped by 4 bases and J by 5 bases; unmatched bases: 6. CDR1 and CDR2 from the germline V gene are LNHNV and YYDKDF (reference sequence). In DNA, the CDR3 is TGTGCCACCAGCACCCAACTAGCGGGGGATGAGACCCAGTACTTC. Its protein is CATSTQLAGDETQYF.

This clone showed up just once. The J gene is TRBJ1-2, the V gene TRBV29-1; D is perhaps TRBD1 (6 bases). Germline CDR1 SQVTM, CDR2 ANQGSEA. V was pared by 7 bases and J by 3 bases, with 15 bases between. The CDR3 is 13 residues long. The chain's CDR3 is CSALDSIDYGYTF. The DNA of the CDR3 is TGCAGCGCCTTGGACAGTATAGACTATGGCTACACCTTC. Complete variable domain (other parts from reference TRBV29-1 and TRBJ1-2): SAVISQKPSRDICQRGTSLTIQCQVDSQVTMMFWYRQQPGQSLTLIATANQGSEATYESGFVIDKFPISRPNLTFSTLTVSNMSPEDSSIYLCSALDSIDYGYTFGSGTRLTVV.

The CDR3 DNA sequence: TGCGGCAGGGCTGCGGGGGGCACAGATACGCAGTATTTT. Protein product: CGRAAGGTDTQYF. The chain recombines TRBV29-1 with TRBJ2-3; 7 nucleotides line up with TRBD2. The CDR3 extends over 13 amino acids. Germline lookup yields CDR1 SQVTM and CDR2 ANQGSEA.

The rearrangement joins TRBV9 to TRBJ2-1; no definite D call. CDR1 and CDR2 from the germline V gene are SGDLS and YYNGEE. V was clipped by 3 bases and J by 6 bases, with 7 bases between them. The length of the CDR3 is 12 residues. The CDR3 reads CASSASGNEQFF. The CDR3 region has the DNA TGTGCCAGCAGCGCCTCAGGCAATGAGCAGTTCTTC.

The chain uses TRBV6-1 and TRBJ2-4; 7 bases align to TRBD2. J lost 1 base, V lost 3 bases, and 0 bases had no gene match. Looked up from germline, CDR1 is MNHNS and CDR2 is SASEGT. The CDR3 totals 14 residues. The CDR3 region has the DNA TGTGCCAGCAGTGACGGGGGGGCCAAAAACATTCAGTACTTC. This codes for CASSDGGAKNIQYF.

The chain employs TRBV7-9 and TRBJ1-1; 10 bases agree with TRBD1. This CDR3 is built from 14 residues. The V segment lost 3 bases and the J segment 6 bases; nucleotides outside the gene matches: 4. Germline CDR1 and CDR2: SEHNR and FQNEAQ (reference sequence). The CDR3 sequence is CASSLTGGIAEAFF. The DNA of the CDR3 is TGTGCCAGCAGCTTGACAGGGGGCATCGCTGAAGCTTTCTTT.

This clone has a handful of counts. The rearrangement joins TRBV27 to TRBJ1-3, with D perhaps TRBD1 (5 bases). Germline V gene sequence: CDR1 MNHEY, CDR2 SMNVEV (reference sequence). The CDR3 is made up of 15 amino acids. The V end was cut by 5 bases, the J end by 0 bases, with 11 bases between. The CDR3 nucleotides are TGTGCCAGCAGTGAGGGACTTTCCTCTGGAAACACCATATATTTT. Residues: CASSEGLSSGNTIYF.

This clone showed up just once. This chain uses TRBV5-1 with TRBJ2-1; TRBD2 aligns across 7 bases. The CDR3 contains 15 residues. Germline V gene sequence: CDR1 SGHRS, CDR2 YFSETQ. Unmatched junction bases numbered 8, after V lost 4 bases and J lost 4 bases. CDR3 in DNA: TGCGCCAGCAGCGTGTCGGCGGGAGATTACAATGAGCAGTTCTTC. Translation: CASSVSAGDYNEQFF.

The chain carries TRBV7-9 and TRBJ2-3; 9 bases are a match to TRBD2. Trimming at V came to 2 bases and at J to 3 bases, leaving 6 bases not matched to a gene. This CDR3 region has 16 residues. Germline V gene sequence: CDR1 SEHNR, CDR2 FQNEAQ (reference sequence). The CDR3, as DNA: TGTGCCAGCAGCTTATTAGCGGGGGCCCTAACAGATACGCAGTATTTT. As protein: CASSLLAGALTDTQYF.

This sequence joins TRBV5-1 and TRBJ2-3, with 9 bases lining up with TRBD2. V gave up 5 bases and J gave up 8 bases; unmatched junction bases: 15. The V gene's germline CDR1 is SGHRS and CDR2 YFSETQ. The CDR3 is 16 residues long. CDR3 residues: CASSEVAGVIAGTQYF. CDR3 bases: TGCGCCAGCAGTGAAGTAGCGGGGGTCATAGCCGGTACGCAGTATTTT.

Only a few counts were recorded for this clone. The rearrangement joins TRBV16 to TRBJ2-5, with 12 positions matching TRBD1. After removal of 6 bases from V and 5 bases from J, the junction contained 7 bases not matched to a gene. Germline CDR1 is KGHSY and CDR2 is FQNENV. The CDR3 runs to 15 residues. Here the CDR3 reads CASRGTGGAPETQYF. The CDR3 nucleotides are TGTGCCAGCAGAGGGACAGGGGGCGCCCCGGAGACCCAGTACTTC.